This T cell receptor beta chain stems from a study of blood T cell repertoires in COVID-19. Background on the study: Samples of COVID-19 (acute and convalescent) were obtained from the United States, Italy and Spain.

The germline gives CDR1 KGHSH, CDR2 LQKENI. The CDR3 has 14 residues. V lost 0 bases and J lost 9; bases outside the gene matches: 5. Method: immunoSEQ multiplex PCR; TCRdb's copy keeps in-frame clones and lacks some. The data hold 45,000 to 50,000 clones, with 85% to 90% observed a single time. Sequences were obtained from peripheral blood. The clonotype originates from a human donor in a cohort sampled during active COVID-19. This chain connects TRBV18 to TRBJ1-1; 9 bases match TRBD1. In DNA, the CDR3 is TGTGCCAGCTCACCACCGACAGGGGGGCATAAAGCTTTCTTT. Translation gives CASSPPTGGHKAFF.